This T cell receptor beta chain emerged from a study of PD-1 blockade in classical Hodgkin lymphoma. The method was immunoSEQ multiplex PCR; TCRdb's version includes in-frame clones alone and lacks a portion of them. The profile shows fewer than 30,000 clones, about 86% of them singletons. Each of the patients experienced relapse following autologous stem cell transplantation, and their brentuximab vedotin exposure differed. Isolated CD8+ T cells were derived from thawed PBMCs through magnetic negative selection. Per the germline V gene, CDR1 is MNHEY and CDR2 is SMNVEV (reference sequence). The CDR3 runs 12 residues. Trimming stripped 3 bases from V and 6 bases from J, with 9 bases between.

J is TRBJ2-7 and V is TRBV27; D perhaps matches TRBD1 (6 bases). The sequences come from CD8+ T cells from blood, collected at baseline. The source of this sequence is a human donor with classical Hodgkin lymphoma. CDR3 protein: CASSFWGREQYF. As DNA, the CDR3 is TGTGCCAGCAGTTTTTGGGGGCGCGAGCAGTACTTC.